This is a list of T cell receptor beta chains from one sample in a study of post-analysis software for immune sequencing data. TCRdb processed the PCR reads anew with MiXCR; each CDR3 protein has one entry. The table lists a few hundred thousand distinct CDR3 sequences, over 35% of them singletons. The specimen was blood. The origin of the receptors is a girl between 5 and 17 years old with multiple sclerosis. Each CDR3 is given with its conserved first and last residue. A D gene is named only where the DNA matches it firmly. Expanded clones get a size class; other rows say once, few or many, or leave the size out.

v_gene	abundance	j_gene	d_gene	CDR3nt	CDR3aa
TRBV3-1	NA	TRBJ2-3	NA	TGTGCCAGCAGCCCGGGACTCTATACGCAGTATTTT	CASSPGLYTQYF
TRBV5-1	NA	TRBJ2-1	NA	TGCGCCAGCAGCTTCCAGGGGCAGGGGAGCTCGAATGAGCAGTTCTTC	CASSFQGQGSSNEQFF
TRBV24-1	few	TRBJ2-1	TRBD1	TGTGCCACCAGTGATTGGGACAGGGGGTACAATGAGCAGTTCTTC	CATSDWDRGYNEQFF
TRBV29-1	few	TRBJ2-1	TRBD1	TGCAGCGTTGAGACAGGGGTAGGGTCCTACAATGAGCAGTTCTTC	CSVETGVGSYNEQFF
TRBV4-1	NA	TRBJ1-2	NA	TGCGCCAGCAGCCCAGCGGGGACGGGGGCCTATGGCTACACCTTC	CASSPAGTGAYGYTF
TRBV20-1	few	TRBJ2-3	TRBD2	TGCAGTGCGGGGCCAGCGGGGCTCAGGAGGGTTATTCCAGATACGCAGTATTTT	CSAGPAGLRRVIPDTQYF
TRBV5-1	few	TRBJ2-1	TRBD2	TGCGCCAGCAGCTTGCTAGCGGGAGAGGCCAATGAGCAGTTCTTC	CASSLLAGEANEQFF
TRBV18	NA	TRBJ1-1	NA	TGTGCCAGCTCACCACTGGTAGGGGGCACTGAAGCTTTCTTT	CASSPLVGGTEAFF
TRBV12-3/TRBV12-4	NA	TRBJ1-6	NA	TGTGCCAGCAGCCTCCGGGGCTATAATTCACCCCTCCACTTT	CASSLRGYNSPLHF
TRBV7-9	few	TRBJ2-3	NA	TGTGCCAGCAGCCGTACGGGGGATACGCAGTATTTT	CASSRTGDTQYF
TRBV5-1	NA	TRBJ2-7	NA	TGCGCCAGCAGCTTGGGGACCATTAACTACGAGCAGTACTTC	CASSLGTINYEQYF
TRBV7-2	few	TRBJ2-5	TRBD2	TGTGCCAGCAGCTTAGTTTGGTTAGCGGGAGGGGCTGAGACCCAGTACTTC	CASSLVWLAGGAETQYF
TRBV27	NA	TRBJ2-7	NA	TGTGCCAGCAGCAAGGATTCCAGGGAGCTCATCTACGAGCAGTACTTC	CASSKDSRELIYEQYF
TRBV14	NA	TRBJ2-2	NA	TGTGCCAGCAGCCAATTTTTGAGAACGACGAACACCGGGGAGCTGTTTTTT	CASSQFLRTTNTGELFF
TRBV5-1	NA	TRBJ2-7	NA	TGCGCCGGCAGTTTTGGGACGGACGAGGCAGACGAGCAGTACTTC	CAGSFGTDEADEQYF
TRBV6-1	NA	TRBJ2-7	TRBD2	TGTGCCAGCAGGCGGACAGGGCTGGGACTAGCGGGAGGGCTCGAGCAGTACTTC	CASRRTGLGLAGGLEQYF
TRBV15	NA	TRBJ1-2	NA	TGTGCCACCAGCAGTCGGGTAGAGGACTATGGCTACACCTTC	CATSSRVEDYGYTF
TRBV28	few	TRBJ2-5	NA	TGTGCCAGCAGTTTACTCACTACCGCTTTTGGGACCCAGTACTTC	CASSLLTTAFGTQYF
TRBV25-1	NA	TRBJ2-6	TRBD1	TGTGCCAGCAGCACAGGGGGTCCCGGGGCCAACGTCCTGACTTTC	CASSTGGPGANVLTF
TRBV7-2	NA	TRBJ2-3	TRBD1	TGTGCCAGCAGCTCACTCGCAGGGACAGGGAGCCTTTATACGCAGTATTTT	CASSSLAGTGSLYTQYF
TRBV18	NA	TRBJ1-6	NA	TGTGCCAGCTCACCCTTTCAGGGTGGGAATAATTCACCCCTCCACTTT	CASSPFQGGNNSPLHF
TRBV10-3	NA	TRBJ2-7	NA	TGTGCCATCAGTGAGTCAACAGGGCCCTACGAGCAGTACTTC	CAISESTGPYEQYF